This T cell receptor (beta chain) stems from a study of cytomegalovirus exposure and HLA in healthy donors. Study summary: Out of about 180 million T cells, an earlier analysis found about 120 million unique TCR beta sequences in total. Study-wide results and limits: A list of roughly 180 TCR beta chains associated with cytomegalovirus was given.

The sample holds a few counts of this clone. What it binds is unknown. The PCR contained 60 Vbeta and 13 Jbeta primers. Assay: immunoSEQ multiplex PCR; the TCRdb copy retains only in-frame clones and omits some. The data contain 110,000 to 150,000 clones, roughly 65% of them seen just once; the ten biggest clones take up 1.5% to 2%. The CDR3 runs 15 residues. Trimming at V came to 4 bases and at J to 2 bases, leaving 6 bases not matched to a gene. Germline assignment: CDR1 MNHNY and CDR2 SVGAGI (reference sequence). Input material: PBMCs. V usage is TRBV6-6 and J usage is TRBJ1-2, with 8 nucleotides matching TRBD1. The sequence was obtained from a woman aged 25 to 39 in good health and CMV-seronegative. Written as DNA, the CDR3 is TGTGCCAGCAGTTTTCCGGGACAGGAAAACTATGGCTACACCTTC. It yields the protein CASSFPGQENYGYTF.